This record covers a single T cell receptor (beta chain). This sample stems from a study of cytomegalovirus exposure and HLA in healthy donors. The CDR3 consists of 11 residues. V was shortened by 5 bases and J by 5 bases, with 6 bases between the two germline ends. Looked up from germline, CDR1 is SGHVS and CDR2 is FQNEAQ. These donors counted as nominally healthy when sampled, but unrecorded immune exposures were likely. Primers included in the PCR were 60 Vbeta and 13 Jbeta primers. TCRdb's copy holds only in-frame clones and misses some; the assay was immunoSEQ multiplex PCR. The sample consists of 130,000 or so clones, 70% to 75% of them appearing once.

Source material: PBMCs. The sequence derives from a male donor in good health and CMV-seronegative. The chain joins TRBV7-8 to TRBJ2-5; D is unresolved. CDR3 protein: CASSPIETQYF. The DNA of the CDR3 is TGTGCCAGCAGCCCCATTGAGACCCAGTACTTC.